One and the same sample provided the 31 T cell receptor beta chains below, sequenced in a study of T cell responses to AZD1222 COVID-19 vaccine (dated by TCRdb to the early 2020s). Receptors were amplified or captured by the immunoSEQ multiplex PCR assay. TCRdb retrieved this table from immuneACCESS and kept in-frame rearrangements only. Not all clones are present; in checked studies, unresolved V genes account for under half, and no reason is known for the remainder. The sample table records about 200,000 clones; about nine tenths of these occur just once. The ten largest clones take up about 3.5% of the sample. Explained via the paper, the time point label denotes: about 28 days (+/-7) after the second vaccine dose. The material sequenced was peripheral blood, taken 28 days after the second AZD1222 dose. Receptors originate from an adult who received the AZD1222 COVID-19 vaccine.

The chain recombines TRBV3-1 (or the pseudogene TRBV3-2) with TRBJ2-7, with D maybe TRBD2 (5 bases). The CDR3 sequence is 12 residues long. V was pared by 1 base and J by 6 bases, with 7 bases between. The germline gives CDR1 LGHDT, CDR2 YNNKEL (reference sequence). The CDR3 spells CASSQVEGEQYF. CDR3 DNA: TGTGCCAGCAGCCAAGTAGAGGGCGAGCAGTACTTC.

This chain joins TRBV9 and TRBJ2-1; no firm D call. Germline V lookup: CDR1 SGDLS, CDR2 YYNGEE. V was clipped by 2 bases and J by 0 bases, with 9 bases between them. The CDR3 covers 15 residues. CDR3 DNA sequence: TGTGCCAGCAGCGTCCCACCACGCTCCTACAATGAGCAGTTCTTC. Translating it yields CASSVPPRSYNEQFF.

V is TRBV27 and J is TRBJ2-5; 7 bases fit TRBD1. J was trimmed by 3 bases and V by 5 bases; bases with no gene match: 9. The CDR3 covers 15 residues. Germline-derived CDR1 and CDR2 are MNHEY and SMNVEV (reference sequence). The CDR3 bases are TGTGCCAGCAGTACCGGAGCGACAGGGAAAGAGACCCAGTACTTC. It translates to CASSTGATGKETQYF.

The CDR3 bases are TGTGCCAGCAGTTTCAATCGAGGGTACCGTGGCTACACCTTC. It encodes CASSFNRGYRGYTF. V usage is TRBV28 and J usage is TRBJ1-2; D unresolved. Germline loops: CDR1 MDHEN, CDR2 SYDVKM. V dropped 3 bases and J dropped 7 bases, with 15 bases sitting between them. The CDR3 sequence is 14 residues long.

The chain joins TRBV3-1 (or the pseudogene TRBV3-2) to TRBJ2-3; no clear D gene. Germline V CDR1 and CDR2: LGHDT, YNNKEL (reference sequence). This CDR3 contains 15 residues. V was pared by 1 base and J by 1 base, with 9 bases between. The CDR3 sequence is CASSQAGFGTDTQYF. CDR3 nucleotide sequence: TGTGCCAGCAGCCAAGCCGGGTTCGGCACAGATACGCAGTATTTT.

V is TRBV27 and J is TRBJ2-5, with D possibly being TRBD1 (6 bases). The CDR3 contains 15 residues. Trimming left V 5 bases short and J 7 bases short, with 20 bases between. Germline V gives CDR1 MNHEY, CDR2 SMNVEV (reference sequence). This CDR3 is CASSTNRDHLLTQYF. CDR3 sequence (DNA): TGTGCCAGCAGTACGAACAGGGACCACCTTCTGACCCAGTACTTC.

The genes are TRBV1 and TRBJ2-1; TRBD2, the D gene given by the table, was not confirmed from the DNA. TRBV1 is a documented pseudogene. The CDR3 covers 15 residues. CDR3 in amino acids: CTSSRRAGGVNEQFF. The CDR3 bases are TGCACCAGCAGCCGAAGAGCGGGAGGCGTGAATGAGCAGTTCTTC.

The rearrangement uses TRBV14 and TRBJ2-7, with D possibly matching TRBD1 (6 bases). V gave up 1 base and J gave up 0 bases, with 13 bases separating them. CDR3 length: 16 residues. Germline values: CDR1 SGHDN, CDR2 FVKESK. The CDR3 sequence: CASSQASGAYSYEQYF. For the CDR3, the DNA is TGTGCCAGCAGCCAAGCGTCAGGGGCCTACTCCTACGAGCAGTACTTC.

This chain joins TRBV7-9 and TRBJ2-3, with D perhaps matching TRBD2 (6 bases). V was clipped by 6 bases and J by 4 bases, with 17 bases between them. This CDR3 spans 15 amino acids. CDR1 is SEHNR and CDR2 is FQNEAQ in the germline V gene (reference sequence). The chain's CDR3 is CASRGLAGFSDTQYF. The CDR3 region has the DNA TGTGCCAGCAGAGGGCTCGCGGGATTCTCAGATACGCAGTATTTT. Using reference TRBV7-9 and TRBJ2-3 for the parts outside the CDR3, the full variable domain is DTGVSQNPRHKITKRGQNVTFRCDPISEHNRLYWYRQTLGQGPEFLTYFQNEAQLEKSRLLSDRFSAERPKGSFSTLEIQRTEQGDSAMYLCASRGLAGFSDTQYFGPGTRLTVL.

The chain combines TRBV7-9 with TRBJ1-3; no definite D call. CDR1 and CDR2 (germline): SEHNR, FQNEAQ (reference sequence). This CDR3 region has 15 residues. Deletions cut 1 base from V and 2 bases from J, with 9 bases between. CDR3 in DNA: TGTGCCAGCAGCTTAGACGAGGGAACTGGAAACACCATATATTTT. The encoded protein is CASSLDEGTGNTIYF. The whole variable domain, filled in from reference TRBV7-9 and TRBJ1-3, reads DTGVSQNPRHKITKRGQNVTFRCDPISEHNRLYWYRQTLGQGPEFLTYFQNEAQLEKSRLLSDRFSAERPKGSFSTLEIQRTEQGDSAMYLCASSLDEGTGNTIYFGEGSWLTVV.

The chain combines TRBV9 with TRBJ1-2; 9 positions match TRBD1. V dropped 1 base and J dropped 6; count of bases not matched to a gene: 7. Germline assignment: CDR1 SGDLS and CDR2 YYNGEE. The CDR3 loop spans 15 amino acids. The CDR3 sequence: CASSVTTGGGNGYTF. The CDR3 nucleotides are TGTGCCAGCAGCGTAACGACAGGGGGAGGGAATGGCTACACCTTC.

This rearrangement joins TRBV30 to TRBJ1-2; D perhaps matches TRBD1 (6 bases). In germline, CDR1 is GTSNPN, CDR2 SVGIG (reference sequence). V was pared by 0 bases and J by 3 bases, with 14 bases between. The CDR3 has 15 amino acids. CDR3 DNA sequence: TGTGCCTGGAGTGTACTGAGGGGGAGGGACTATGGCTACACCTTC. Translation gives CAWSVLRGRDYGYTF.

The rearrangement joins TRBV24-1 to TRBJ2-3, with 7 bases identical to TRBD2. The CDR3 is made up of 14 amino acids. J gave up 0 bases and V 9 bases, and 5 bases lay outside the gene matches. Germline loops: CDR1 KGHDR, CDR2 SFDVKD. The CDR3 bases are TGTGCCACCGCACTAGCGTCGAGCACAGATACGCAGTATTTT. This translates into CATALASSTDTQYF.

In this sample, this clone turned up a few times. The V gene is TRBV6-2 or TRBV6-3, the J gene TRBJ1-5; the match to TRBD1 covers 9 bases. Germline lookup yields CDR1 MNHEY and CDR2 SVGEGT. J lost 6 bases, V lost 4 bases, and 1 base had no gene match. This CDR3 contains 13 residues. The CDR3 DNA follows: TGTGCCAGCAGTTGGGGACAGGGTCAGCCCCAGCATTTT. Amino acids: CASSWGQGQPQHF.

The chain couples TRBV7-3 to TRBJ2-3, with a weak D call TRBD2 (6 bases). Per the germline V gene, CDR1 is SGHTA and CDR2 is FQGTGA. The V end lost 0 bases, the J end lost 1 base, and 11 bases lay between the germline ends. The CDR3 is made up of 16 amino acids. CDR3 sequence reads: CASSLTASVRTDTQYF. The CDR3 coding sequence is TGTGCCAGCAGCTTAACCGCTAGCGTACGCACAGATACGCAGTATTTT.

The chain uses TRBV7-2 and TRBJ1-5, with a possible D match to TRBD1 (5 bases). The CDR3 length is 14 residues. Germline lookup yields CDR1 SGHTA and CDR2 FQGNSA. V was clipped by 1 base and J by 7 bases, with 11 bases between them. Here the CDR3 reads CASSLVGPGQPQHF. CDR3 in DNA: TGTGCCAGCAGCTTAGTGGGGCCCGGGCAGCCCCAGCATTTT.

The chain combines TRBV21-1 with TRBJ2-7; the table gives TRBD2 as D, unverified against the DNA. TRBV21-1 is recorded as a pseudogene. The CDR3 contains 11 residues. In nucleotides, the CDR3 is TGTGCCAGCAGCATACTCTACGAGCAGTACTTC. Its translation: CASSILYEQYF.

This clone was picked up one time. The CDR3 DNA follows: TGTGCCAGCAGCTTGGGGACAAGCTATGGCTACACCTTC. This translates into CASSLGTSYGYTF. V gene TRBV5-8 combines with J gene TRBJ1-2; tentative D call: TRBD1 (5 bases). Germline V gene lookup returns CDR1 SGHTS and CDR2 YDEGEE. The V end was cut by 0 bases, the J end by 4 bases, with 7 bases between. The CDR3 is 13 residues long.

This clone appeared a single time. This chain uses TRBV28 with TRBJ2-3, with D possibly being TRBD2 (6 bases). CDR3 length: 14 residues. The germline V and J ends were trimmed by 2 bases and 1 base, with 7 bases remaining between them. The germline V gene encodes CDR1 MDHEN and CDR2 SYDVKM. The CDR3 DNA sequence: TGTGCCAGCAGTTTAAGCGGGCGCACAGATACGCAGTATTTT. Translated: CASSLSGRTDTQYF.

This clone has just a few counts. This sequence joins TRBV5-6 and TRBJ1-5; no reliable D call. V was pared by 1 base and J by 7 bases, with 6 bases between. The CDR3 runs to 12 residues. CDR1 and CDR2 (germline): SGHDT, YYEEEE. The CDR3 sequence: CASSLSGQPQHF. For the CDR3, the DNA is TGTGCCAGCAGCTTGTCCGGACAGCCCCAGCATTTT.

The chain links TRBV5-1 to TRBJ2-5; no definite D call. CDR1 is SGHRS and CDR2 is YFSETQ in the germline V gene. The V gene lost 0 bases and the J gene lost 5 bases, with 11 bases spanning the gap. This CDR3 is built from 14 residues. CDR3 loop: CASSLDGYGETQYF. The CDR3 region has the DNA TGCGCCAGCAGCTTGGATGGCTATGGGGAGACCCAGTACTTC. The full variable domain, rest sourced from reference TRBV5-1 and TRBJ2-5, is KAGVTQTPRYLIKTRGQQVTLSCSPISGHRSVSWYQQTPGQGLQFLFEYFSETQRNKGNFPGRFSGRQFSNSRSEMNVSTLELGDSALYLCASSLDGYGETQYFGPGTRLLVL.

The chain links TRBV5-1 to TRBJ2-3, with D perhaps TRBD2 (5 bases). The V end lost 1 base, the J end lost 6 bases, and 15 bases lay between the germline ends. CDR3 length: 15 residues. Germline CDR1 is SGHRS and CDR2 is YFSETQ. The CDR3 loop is CASSLSSSSWDTQYF. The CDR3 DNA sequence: TGCGCCAGCAGCTTGTCATCTAGCAGTTGGGATACGCAGTATTTT.

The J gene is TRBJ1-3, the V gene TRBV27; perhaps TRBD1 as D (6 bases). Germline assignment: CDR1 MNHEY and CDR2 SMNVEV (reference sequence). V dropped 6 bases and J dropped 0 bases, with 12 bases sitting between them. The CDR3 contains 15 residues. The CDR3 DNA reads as TGTGCCAGCAGATTACAGGGCCTCTCTGGAAACACCATATATTTT. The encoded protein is CASRLQGLSGNTIYF.

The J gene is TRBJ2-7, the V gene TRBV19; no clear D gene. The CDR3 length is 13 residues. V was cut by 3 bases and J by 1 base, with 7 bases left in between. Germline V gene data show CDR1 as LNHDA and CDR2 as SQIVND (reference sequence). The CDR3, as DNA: TGTGCCAGTAGTATTGAGTATTCCTACGAGCAGTACTTC. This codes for CASSIEYSYEQYF.

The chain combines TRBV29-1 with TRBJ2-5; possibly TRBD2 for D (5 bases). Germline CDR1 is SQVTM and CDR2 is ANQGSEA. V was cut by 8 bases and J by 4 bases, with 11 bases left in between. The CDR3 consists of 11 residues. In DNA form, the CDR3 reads TGCAGCTCCGGAGAGGGAGAGACCCAGTACTTC. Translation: CSSGEGETQYF.

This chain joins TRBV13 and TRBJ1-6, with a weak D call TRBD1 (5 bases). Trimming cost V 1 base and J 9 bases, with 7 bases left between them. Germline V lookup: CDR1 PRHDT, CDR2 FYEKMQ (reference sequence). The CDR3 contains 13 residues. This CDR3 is CASSLEGSSPLHF. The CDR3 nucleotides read TGTGCCAGCAGCTTAGAGGGGTCTTCACCCCTCCACTTT.

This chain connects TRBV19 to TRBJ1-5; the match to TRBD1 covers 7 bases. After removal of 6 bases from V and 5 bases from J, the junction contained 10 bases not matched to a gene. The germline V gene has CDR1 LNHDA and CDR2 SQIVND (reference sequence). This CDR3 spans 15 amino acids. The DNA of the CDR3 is TGTGCCAGTAGACCCTTGGAGGGGGCGGATCAGCCCCAGCATTTT. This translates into CASRPLEGADQPQHF.

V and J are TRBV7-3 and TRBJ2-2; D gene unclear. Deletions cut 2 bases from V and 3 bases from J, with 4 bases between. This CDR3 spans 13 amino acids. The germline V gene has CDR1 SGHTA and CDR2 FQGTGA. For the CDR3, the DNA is TGTGCCAGCAGCTTAGACGACACCGGGGAGCTGTTTTTT. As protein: CASSLDDTGELFF.

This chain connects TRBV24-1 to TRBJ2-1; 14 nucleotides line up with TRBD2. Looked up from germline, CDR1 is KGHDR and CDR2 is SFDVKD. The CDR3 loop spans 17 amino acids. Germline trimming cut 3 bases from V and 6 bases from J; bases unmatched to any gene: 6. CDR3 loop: CATSDQTSGRASNEQFF. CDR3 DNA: TGTGCCACCAGTGATCAGACTAGCGGGAGGGCAAGCAATGAGCAGTTCTTC.

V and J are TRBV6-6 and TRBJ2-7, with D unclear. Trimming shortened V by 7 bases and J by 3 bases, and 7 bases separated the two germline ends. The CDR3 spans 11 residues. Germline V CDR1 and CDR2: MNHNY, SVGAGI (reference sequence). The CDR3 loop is CASKAVYEQYF. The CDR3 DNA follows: TGTGCCAGCAAGGCGGTCTACGAGCAGTACTTC.

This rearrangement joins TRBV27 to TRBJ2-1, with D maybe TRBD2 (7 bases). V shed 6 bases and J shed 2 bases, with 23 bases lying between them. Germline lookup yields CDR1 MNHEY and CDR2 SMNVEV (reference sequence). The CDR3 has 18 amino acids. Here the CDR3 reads CASSLRNYGGLTYNEQFF. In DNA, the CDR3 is TGTGCCAGCAGCCTTCGAAATTACGGGGGGCTAACCTACAATGAGCAGTTCTTC.